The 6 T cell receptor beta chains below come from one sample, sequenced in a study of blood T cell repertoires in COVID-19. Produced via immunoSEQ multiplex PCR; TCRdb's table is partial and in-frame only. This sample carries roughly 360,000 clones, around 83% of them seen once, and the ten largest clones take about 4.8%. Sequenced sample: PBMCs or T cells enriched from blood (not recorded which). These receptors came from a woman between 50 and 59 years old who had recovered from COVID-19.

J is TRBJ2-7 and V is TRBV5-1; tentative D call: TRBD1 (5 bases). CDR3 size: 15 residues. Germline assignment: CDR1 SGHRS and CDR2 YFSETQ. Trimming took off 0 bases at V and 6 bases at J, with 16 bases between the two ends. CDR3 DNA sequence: TGCGCCAGCAGCTTGGTTGGCAGGGAAAAATCCGAGCAGTACTTC. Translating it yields CASSLVGREKSEQYF.

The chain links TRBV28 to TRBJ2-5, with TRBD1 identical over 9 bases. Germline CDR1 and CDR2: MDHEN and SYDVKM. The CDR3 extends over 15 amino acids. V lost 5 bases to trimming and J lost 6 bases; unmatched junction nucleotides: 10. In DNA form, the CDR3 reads TGTGCCAGCAGTCAACCGGGACAGGGTGAAAAGACCCAGTACTTC. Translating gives CASSQPGQGEKTQYF.

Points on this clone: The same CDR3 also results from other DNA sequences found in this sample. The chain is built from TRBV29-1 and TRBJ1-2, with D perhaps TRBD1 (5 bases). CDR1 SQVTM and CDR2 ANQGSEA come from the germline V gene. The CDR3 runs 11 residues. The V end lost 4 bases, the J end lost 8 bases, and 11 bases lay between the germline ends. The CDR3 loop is CSVARGEGYTF. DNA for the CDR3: TGCAGCGTTGCTCGGGGGGAAGGCTACACCTTC.

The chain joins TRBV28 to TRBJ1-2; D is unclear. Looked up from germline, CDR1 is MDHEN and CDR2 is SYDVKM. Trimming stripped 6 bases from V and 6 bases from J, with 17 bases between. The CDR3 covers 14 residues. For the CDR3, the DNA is TGTGCCAGCAGCGTCCGGGTCCTGATACATGGCTACACCTTC. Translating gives CASSVRVLIHGYTF.

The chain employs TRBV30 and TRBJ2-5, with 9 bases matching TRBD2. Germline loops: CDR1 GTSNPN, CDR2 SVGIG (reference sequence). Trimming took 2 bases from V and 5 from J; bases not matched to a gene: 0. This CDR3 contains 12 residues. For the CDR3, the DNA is TGTGCCTGGAGTAGCGGGGGGGAGACCCAGTACTTC. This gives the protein CAWSSGGETQYF.

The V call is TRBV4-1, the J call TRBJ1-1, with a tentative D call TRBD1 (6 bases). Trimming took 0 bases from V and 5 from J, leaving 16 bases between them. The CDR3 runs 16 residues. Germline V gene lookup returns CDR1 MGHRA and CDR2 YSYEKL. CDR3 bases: TGCGCCAGCAGCCAAGATAAGGACAGAGGGCGGACTGAAGCTTTCTTT. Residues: CASSQDKDRGRTEAFF.